This T cell receptor (beta chain) was captured in a study of response to subunit inactivated influenza vaccine. The CDR3 runs to 13 residues. The ends were cut back, 0 bases at V and 9 bases at J, with 12 bases in the middle. Per the germline V gene, CDR1 is LGHNA and CDR2 is YSLEER. Study-wide results and caveats: Only a handful of new T cells, the authors suggested, are recruited with each seasonal influenza vaccination.

This clonotype was recorded at least ten times. The antigen remains undetermined. TCRdb redid the calling of the RT-PCR reads with MiXCR, one entry per CDR3 protein. Seen here are about 700,000 distinct CDR3 sequences, approximately 13% observed once, and the top ten hold 5.5% to 7%. This sequence originates from a man aged 45-65 years who received an inactivated influenza vaccine. The J gene is TRBJ2-7, the V gene TRBV4-3; D is unresolved. Source: PBMCs from blood, taken approximately 15 days before vaccination. CDR3 nucleotide sequence: TGCGCCAGCAGCCAAGACCGAAGCGTAAGGCAGTACTTC. It is translated as CASSQDRSVRQYF.